Presented here are 21 T cell receptor beta chains from one specimen sequenced in a study of T cell responses to AZD1222 COVID-19 vaccine. Only in-frame clones appear in the TCRdb table, and some are missing; sequencing was by immunoSEQ multiplex PCR. The table shows tens of thousands of clones, with around nine tenths occurring only once. The sequences come from peripheral blood, collected on day 0 of AZD1222 vaccination. These receptor sequences come from an adult in good health.

The gene calls are TRBV6-2 or TRBV6-3 and TRBJ2-6; tentative D call: TRBD2 (5 bases). V lost 4 bases and J lost 0, with 16 bases in between. The CDR3 is 18 residues long. Germline V CDR1 and CDR2: MNHEY, SVGEGT. Here the CDR3 DNA reads TGTGCCAGCAGTTCCATCCGAGGACTGGGCTCTGGGGCCAACGTCCTGACTTTC. This translates into CASSSIRGLGSGANVLTF.

This chain links TRBV7-8 with TRBJ1-1; D uncertain. Trimming left V 5 bases short and J 3 bases short, with 13 bases between. Germline CDR1 is SGHVS and CDR2 is FQNEAQ. The CDR3 runs 14 residues. CDR3 DNA: TGTGCCAGCAGCCTTCCCCGGGGAGACACTGAAGCTTTCTTT. Translating gives CASSLPRGDTEAFF.

The rearrangement joins TRBV5-5 to TRBJ2-3, with 13 bases lining up with TRBD2. CDR1 SGHKS and CDR2 YYEKEE come from the germline V gene (reference sequence). This CDR3 spans 17 amino acids. Trimming cost V 3 bases and J 6 bases; bases outside gene matches: 10. DNA for the CDR3: TGTGCCAGCAGCTCCGAACTAGCGGGGGGGTTCATGGATACGCAGTATTTT. Its protein product is CASSSELAGGFMDTQYF.

The V gene is TRBV6-1, the J gene TRBJ2-3; TRBD2 matches at 10 bases. The ends lost 2 bases at V and 3 bases at J; junction bases unmatched: 2. The CDR3 spans 15 residues. CDR1 is MNHNS and CDR2 is SASEGT in the germline V gene. The chain's CDR3 is CASSELAGATDTQYF. The CDR3 nucleotides are TGTGCCAGCAGTGAACTAGCGGGGGCAACAGATACGCAGTATTTT.

This chain links TRBV7-2 with TRBJ1-2; TRBD1 is a possible D gene (6 bases). Germline V gene data show CDR1 as SGHTA and CDR2 as FQGNSA. V lost 3 bases to trimming and J lost 10 bases, with 24 bases between them. The CDR3 consists of 16 residues. Here the CDR3 DNA reads TGTGCCAGCAGCTTTAATCCTACGACAGGTTTAGCTTCCTACACCTTC. This translates into CASSFNPTTGLASYTF.

This clone has just a few counts. The CDR3 DNA sequence: TGCGCCAGCAGCTTGCCAGGGGGGCCCAACGAGCAGTACTTC. Translation: CASSLPGGPNEQYF. The chain employs TRBV5-1 and TRBJ2-7, with D tentatively TRBD1 (7 bases). Trimming removed 1 base at V and 5 bases at J, with 13 bases between. The V gene's germline CDR1 is SGHRS and CDR2 YFSETQ. The CDR3 extends over 14 amino acids.

This chain links TRBV5-5 with TRBJ2-3, with a possible D match to TRBD2 (5 bases). The V gene lost 0 bases and the J gene lost 1 base, with 9 bases spanning the gap. Germline V CDR1 and CDR2: SGHKS, YYEKEE (reference sequence). This CDR3 region has 15 residues. The CDR3 DNA is TGTGCCAGCAGCTTGGGAGGGTCCGGCACAGATACGCAGTATTTT. The encoded protein is CASSLGGSGTDTQYF.

This chain connects TRBV10-3 to TRBJ1-2; 7 bases are shared with TRBD1. This CDR3 region has 15 residues. Germline lookup yields CDR1 ENHRY and CDR2 SYGVKD. Trimming cost V 3 bases and J 2 bases; bases outside gene matches: 6. The CDR3 DNA is TGTGCCATCAGTGATCGGTTACAGGGGAACTATGGCTACACCTTC. Protein product: CAISDRLQGNYGYTF.

The chain uses TRBV2 and TRBJ2-1, with 7 bases lining up with TRBD1. With 8 bases clipped from V and 5 bases from J, the junction kept 9 bases outside the gene matches. The germline V gene has CDR1 SNHLY and CDR2 FYNNEI. The CDR3 length is 14 residues. The CDR3 nucleotides read TGTGCCAGCTCACTGGACAGGTCTAACAATGAGCAGTTCTTC. Amino acid sequence: CASSLDRSNNEQFF.

The chain couples TRBV15 to TRBJ1-4; no firm D call. Trimming shortened V by 5 bases and J by 4 bases, and 5 bases separated the two germline ends. The CDR3 has 12 amino acids. Germline assignment: CDR1 LNHNV and CDR2 YYDKDF (reference sequence). The CDR3 is CATSRSNEKLFF. CDR3 in DNA: TGTGCCACCAGCCGGAGTAATGAAAAACTGTTTTTT. Complete variable domain (other parts from reference TRBV15 and TRBJ1-4): DAMVIQNPRYQVTQFGKPVTLSCSQTLNHNVMYWYQQKSSQAPKLLFHYYDKDFNNEADTPDNFQSRRPNTSFCFLDIRSPGLGDTAMYLCATSRSNEKLFFGSGTQLSVL.

The V and J genes are TRBV30 and TRBJ2-7; 7 bases are shared with TRBD1. Trimming cost V 4 bases and J 2 bases; bases outside gene matches: 2. Looked up from germline, CDR1 is GTSNPN and CDR2 is SVGIG (reference sequence). CDR3 length: 12 amino acids. The CDR3 region has the DNA TGTGCCTGGAAACAGGGGACCTACGAGCAGTACTTC. Amino acids: CAWKQGTYEQYF. Based on the CDR3 plus reference TRBV30 and TRBJ2-7, the full variable domain is SQTIHQWPATLVQPVGSPLSLECTVEGTSNPNLYWYRQAAGRGLQLLFYSVGIGQISSEVPQNLSASRPQDRQFILSSKKLLLSDSGFYLCAWKQGTYEQYFGPGTRLTVT.

V is TRBV6-5 and J is TRBJ1-5, with D uncertain. The CDR3 extends over 15 amino acids. Trimming left V 9 bases short and J 5 bases short, with 20 bases between. Germline V gives CDR1 MNHEY, CDR2 SVGAGI. The CDR3 sequence is CASKSSDGFDQPQHF. The DNA of the CDR3 is TGTGCCAGTAAATCTTCGGACGGTTTCGATCAGCCCCAGCATTTT.

The chain has TRBV6-1 and TRBJ1-2; D may be TRBD1 (6 bases). CDR1 MNHNS and CDR2 SASEGT come from the germline V gene. Trimming stripped 2 bases from V and 2 bases from J, with 9 bases between. There are 14 residues in the CDR3. The CDR3 nucleotides read TGTGCCAGCAGTGAAAGGGGGGAGAACTATGGCTACACCTTC. It encodes CASSERGENYGYTF.

V is TRBV3-1 (or the pseudogene TRBV3-2) and J is TRBJ1-6, with 8 bases identical to TRBD1. Per the germline V gene, CDR1 is LGHDT and CDR2 is YNNKEL (reference sequence). The trim removed 3 bases at V and 9 bases at J, leaving 4 bases unmatched. The CDR3 extends over 14 amino acids. CDR3 region: CASSHRGQGSPLHF. CDR3 bases: TGTGCCAGCAGCCACAGGGGGCAGGGTTCACCCCTCCACTTT.

The chain links TRBV4-1 to TRBJ2-1, with TRBD2 matching over 10 bases. The CDR3 runs 17 residues. Germline assignment: CDR1 MGHRA and CDR2 YSYEKL. V shed 0 bases, J shed 2 bases, and the junction held 4 bases outside the gene matches. This chain's CDR3 is CASSQDQAGGAYNEQFF. The CDR3 nucleotides are TGCGCCAGCAGCCAAGATCAAGCGGGAGGGGCCTACAATGAGCAGTTCTTC.

The chain couples TRBV3-1 (or the pseudogene TRBV3-2) to TRBJ2-7; 11 bases match TRBD2. The CDR3 totals 14 residues. With V trimmed by 3 bases and J by 5 bases, 3 bases remained unmatched. CDR1 is LGHDT, CDR2 YNNKEL, per germline (reference sequence). DNA for the CDR3: TGTGCCAGCAGCCATCTAGCGGGGGGAAACGAGCAGTACTTC. This translates into CASSHLAGGNEQYF.

The sample holds one count of this clone. The chain recombines TRBV6-2 or TRBV6-3 with TRBJ2-7, with D unresolved. Trimming stripped 0 bases from V and 5 bases from J, with 14 bases between. The germline V gene has CDR1 MNHEY and CDR2 SVGEGT. The CDR3 has 15 residues. CDR3 region: CASSYSGTQYNEQYF. The DNA for the CDR3 is TGTGCCAGCAGTTACTCTGGCACCCAGTACAACGAGCAGTACTTC.

V usage is TRBV3-1 (or the pseudogene TRBV3-2) and J usage is TRBJ2-7; TRBD1 agrees at 7 bases. V lost 3 bases, J lost 8 bases, and 16 bases stayed unmatched. The CDR3 runs to 16 residues. CDR1 is LGHDT and CDR2 is YNNKEL in the germline V gene (reference sequence). CDR3 amino acids: CASSQLSGTVPLKQYF. The CDR3 nucleotides are TGTGCCAGCAGCCAGTTATCCGGGACAGTTCCCCTTAAGCAGTACTTC.

Only a few counts were recorded for this clone. V and J are TRBV7-3 and TRBJ2-7; the D gene is possibly TRBD1 (6 bases). The ends were cut back, 5 bases at V and 0 bases at J, with 11 bases in the middle. The germline V gene encodes CDR1 SGHTA and CDR2 FQGTGA. The CDR3 runs 14 residues. The CDR3 region is CASSTTGSSYEQYF. CDR3 DNA: TGTGCCAGCAGCACGACAGGTAGCTCCTACGAGCAGTACTTC. The whole variable domain, remainder taken from reference TRBV7-3 and TRBJ2-7, is GAGVSQTPSNKVTEKGKYVELRCDPISGHTALYWYRQSLGQGPEFLIYFQGTGAADDSGLPNDRFFAVRPEGSVSTLKIQRTERGDSAVYLCASSTTGSSYEQYFGPGTRLTVT.

V is TRBV18 and J is TRBJ1-3, with TRBD1 matching 7 bases. The trim removed 3 bases at V and 1 base at J, leaving 6 bases unmatched. The CDR3 contains 16 residues. The germline gives CDR1 KGHSH, CDR2 LQKENI. In DNA form, the CDR3 reads TGTGCCAGCTCACCGGGGACAGTCCCTTCTGGAAACACCATATATTTT. This encodes CASSPGTVPSGNTIYF.

The CDR3 DNA is TGTGCCAGCAGCTCAGGGACTAGCGAAGAGACCCAGTACTTC. Its protein is CASSSGTSEETQYF. J is TRBJ2-5 and V is TRBV9, with 10 bases that match TRBD2. Germline values: CDR1 SGDLS, CDR2 YYNGEE. The CDR3 is 14 residues long. With V trimmed by 4 bases and J by 3 bases, 3 bases remained unmatched. The variable domain in full, completed from reference TRBV9 and TRBJ2-5, reads DSGVTQTPKHLITATGQRVTLRCSPRSGDLSVYWYQQSLDQGLQFLIQYYNGEERAKGNILERFSAQQFPDLHSELNLSSLELGDSALYFCASSSGTSEETQYFGPGTRLLVL.